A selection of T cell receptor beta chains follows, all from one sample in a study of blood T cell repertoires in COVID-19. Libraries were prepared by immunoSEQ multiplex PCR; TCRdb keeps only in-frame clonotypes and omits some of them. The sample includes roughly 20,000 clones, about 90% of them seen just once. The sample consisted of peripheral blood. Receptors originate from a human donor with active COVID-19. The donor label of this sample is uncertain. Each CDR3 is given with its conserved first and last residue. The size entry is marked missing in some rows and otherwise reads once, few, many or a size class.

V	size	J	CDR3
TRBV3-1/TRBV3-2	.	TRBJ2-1	CASSQGTSDYNEQFF
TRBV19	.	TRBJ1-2	CASSPLGGYGYTF
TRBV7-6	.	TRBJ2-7	CASSFGTSGSHEQYF
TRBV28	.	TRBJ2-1	CASRLGGGTTFF
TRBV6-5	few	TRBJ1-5	CASSYSRNSNQPQHF
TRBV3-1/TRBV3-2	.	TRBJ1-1	CASSQGQGYRVKTEAFF
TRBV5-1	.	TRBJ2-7	CASSLGQGGPEQYF
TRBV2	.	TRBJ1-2	CASNLWGDDGYTF
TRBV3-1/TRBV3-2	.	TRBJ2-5	CASSQELAGRRTQYF
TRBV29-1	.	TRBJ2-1	CSVGSGNINEQFF
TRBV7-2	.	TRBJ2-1	CASNLSPLGGGLYYNEQFF
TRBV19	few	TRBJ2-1	CASSRTGFVGSYNEQFF
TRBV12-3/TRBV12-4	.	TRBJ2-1	CASSLRTGLIF
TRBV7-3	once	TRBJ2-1	CAGRVYNEQFF
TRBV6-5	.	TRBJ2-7	CASSRQGPSYEQYF
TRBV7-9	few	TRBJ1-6	CASSFDTEGAPLHF
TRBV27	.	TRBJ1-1	CASSLSPASPRGTEAFF
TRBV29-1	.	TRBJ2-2	CSVEGTGLHGELFF
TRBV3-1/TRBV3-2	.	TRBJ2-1	CASSAGTPLYNEQFF
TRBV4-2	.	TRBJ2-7	CASSHREAGAAEQYF
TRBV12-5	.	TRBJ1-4	CASGPQLGGGKEKLFF
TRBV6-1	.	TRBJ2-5	CASSEAGHLTVLETQYF
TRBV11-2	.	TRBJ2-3	CASGRGDTDTQYF
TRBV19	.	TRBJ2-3	CASKLGGSRMSTDTQYF
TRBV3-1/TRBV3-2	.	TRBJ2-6	CASSQLDRFGANVLTF
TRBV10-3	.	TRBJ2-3	CAISEALAGGTDTQYF
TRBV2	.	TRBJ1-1	CASRAGARTEAFF
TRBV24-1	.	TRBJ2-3	CATSDATSGRGTDTQYF
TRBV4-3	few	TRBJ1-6	CASSQRDRGDSPLHF
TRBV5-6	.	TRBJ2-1	CASSLGLNNEQFF
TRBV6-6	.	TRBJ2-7	CASSFYRGSSSYEQYF
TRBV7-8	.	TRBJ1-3	CASSLLAGQGSRNTIYF
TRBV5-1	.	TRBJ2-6	CASSSPGWDSGANVLTF
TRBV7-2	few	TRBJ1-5	CASSLDRHISPQHF
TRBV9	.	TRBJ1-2	CASSVVGSGYTF
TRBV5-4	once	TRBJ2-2	CASSAGTRTPGELFF
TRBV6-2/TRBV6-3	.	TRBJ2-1	CASSYKASGSSYNEQFF
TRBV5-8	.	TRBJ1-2	CASSLGQTGVGYTF
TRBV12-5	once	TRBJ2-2	CASGLDTGTTATGELFF
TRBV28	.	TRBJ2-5	CASSLSSGYGETQYF
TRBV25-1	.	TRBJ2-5	CASSETSGGGTQYF
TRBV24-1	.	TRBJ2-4	CATSDRPDRAKNIQYF
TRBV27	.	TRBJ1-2	CASSFTIAGGYTF